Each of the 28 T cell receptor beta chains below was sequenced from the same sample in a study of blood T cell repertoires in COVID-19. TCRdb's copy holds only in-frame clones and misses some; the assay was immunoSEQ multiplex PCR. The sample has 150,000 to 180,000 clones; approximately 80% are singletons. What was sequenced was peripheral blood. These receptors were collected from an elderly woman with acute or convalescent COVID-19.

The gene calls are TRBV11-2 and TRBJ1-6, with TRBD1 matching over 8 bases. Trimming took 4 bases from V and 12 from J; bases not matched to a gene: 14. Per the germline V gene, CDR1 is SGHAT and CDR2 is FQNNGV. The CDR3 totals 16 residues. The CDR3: CASSWPNTGGAGPLHF. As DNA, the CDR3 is TGTGCCAGCAGCTGGCCAAATACAGGGGGAGCGGGACCCCTCCACTTT.

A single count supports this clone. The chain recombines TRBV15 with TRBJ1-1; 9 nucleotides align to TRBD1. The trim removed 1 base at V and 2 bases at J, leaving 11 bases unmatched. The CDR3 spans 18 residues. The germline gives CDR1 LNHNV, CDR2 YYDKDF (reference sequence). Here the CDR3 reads CATSRGTSGTGLNTEAFF. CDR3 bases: TGTGCCACCAGCAGAGGAACCTCCGGGACAGGGCTCAACACTGAAGCTTTCTTT.

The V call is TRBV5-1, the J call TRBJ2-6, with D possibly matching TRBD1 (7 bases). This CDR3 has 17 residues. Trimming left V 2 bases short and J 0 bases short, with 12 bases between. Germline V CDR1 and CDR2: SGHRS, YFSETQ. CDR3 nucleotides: TGCGCCAGCAGCTTCGGCAGGGGGGTCTCTGGGGCCAACGTCCTGACTTTC. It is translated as CASSFGRGVSGANVLTF.

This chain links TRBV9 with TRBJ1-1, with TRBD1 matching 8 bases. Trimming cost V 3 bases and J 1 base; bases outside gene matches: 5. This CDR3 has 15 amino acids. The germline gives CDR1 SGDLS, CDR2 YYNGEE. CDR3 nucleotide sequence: TGTGCCAGCAGCGGGACAGGGCGCGAGAACACTGAAGCTTTCTTT. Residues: CASSGTGRENTEAFF.

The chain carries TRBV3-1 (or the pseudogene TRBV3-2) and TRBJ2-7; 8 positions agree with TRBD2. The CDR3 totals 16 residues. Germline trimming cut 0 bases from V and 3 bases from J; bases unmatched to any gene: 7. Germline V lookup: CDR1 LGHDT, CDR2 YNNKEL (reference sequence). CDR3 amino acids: CASSQDLAGGGYEQYF. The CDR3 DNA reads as TGTGCCAGCAGCCAAGATCTTGCGGGAGGAGGCTACGAGCAGTACTTC.

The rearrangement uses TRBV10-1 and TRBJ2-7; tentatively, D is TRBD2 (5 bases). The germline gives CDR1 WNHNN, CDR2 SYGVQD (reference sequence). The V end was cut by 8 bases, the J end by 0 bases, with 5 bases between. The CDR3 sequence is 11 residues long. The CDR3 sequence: CASGSSYEQYF. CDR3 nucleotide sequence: TGCGCCAGCGGGAGCTCCTACGAGCAGTACTTC.

This CDR3 is CASSKTGAYEQYF. Written as DNA, the CDR3 is TGTGCCAGCAGCAAGACAGGGGCCTACGAGCAGTACTTC. The genes are TRBV7-3 and TRBJ2-7; 8 nucleotides match TRBD1. The junction had 2 bases not matched to a gene; V was cut back by 5 bases and J by 2 bases. This CDR3 spans 13 amino acids. The V gene's germline CDR1 is SGHTA and CDR2 FQGTGA. The variable domain in full, completed from reference TRBV7-3 and TRBJ2-7, reads GAGVSQTPSNKVTEKGKYVELRCDPISGHTALYWYRQSLGQGPEFLIYFQGTGAADDSGLPNDRFFAVRPEGSVSTLKIQRTERGDSAVYLCASSKTGAYEQYFGPGTRLTVT.

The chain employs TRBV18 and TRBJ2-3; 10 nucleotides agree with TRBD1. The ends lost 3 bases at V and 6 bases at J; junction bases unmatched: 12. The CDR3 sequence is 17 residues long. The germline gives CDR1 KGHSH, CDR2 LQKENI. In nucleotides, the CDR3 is TGTGCCAGCTCACCCTCCACCACTCGGACAGGGGGGGATACGCAGTATTTT. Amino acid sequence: CASSPSTTRTGGDTQYF.

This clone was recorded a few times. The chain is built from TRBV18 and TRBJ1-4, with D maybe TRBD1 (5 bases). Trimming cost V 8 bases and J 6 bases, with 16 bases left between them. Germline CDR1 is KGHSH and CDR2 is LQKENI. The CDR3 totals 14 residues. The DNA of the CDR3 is TGTGCCAGCGGCGCGCCAGGGTGGGATGAAAAACTGTTTTTT. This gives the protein CASGAPGWDEKLFF. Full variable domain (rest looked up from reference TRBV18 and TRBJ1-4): NAGVMQNPRHLVRRRGQEARLRCSPMKGHSHVYWYRQLPEEGLKFMVYLQKENIIDESGMPKERFSAEFPKEGPSILRIQQVVRGDSAAYFCASGAPGWDEKLFFGSGTQLSVL.

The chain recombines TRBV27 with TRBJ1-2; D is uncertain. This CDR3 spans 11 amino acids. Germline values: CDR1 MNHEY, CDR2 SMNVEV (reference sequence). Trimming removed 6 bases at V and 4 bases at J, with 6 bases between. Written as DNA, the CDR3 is TGTGCCAGCAGGGGAGGCTATGGCTACACCTTC. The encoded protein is CASRGGYGYTF.

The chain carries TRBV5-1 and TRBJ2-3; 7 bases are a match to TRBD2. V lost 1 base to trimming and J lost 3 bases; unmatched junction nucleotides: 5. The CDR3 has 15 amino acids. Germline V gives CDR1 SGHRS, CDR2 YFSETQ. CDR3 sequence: CASSLRRESTDTQYF. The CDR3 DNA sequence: TGCGCCAGCAGCTTGCGGCGGGAGAGTACAGATACGCAGTATTTT. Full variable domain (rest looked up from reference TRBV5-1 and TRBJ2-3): KAGVTQTPRYLIKTRGQQVTLSCSPISGHRSVSWYQQTPGQGLQFLFEYFSETQRNKGNFPGRFSGRQFSNSRSEMNVSTLELGDSALYLCASSLRRESTDTQYFGPGTRLTVL.

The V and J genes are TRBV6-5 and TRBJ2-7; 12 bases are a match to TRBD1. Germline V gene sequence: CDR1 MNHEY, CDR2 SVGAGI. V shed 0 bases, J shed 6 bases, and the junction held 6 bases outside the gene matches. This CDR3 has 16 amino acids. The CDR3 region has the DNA TGTGCCAGCAGTTACTCGCCGGGACAGGGGGCTTCCGAGCAGTACTTC. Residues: CASSYSPGQGASEQYF.

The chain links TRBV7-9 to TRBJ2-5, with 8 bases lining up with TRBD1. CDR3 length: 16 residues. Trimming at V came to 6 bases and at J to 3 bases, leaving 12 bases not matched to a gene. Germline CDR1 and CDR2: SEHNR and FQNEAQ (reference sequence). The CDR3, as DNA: TGTGCCAGCAGTTTTTCCCCCGTGGGACAGGAAGAGACCCAGTACTTC. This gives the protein CASSFSPVGQEETQYF.

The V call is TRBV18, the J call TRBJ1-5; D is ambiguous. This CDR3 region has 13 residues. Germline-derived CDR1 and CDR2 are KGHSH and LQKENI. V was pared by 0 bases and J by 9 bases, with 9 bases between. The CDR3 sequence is CASSPPGYGPQHF. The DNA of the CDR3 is TGTGCCAGCTCACCACCGGGCTATGGGCCCCAGCATTTT.

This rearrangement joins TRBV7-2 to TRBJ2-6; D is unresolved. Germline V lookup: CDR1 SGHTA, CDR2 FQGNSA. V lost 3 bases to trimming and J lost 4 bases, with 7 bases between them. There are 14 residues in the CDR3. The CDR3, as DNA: TGTGCCAGCAGCTTCATTTCCGGGGCCAACGTCCTGACTTTC. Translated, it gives CASSFISGANVLTF.

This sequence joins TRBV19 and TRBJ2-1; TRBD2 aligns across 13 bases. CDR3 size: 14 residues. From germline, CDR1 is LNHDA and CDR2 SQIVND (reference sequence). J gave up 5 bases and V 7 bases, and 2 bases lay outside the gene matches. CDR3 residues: CASTGTSGNNEQFF. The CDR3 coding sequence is TGTGCCAGTACCGGGACTAGCGGGAACAATGAGCAGTTCTTC.

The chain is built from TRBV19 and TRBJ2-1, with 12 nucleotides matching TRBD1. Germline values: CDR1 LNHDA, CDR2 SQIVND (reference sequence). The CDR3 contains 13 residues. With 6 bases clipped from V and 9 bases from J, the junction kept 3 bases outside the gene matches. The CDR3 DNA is TGTGCCAGTAGGGGGACAGGGGGCTCTGAGCAGTTCTTC. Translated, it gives CASRGTGGSEQFF.

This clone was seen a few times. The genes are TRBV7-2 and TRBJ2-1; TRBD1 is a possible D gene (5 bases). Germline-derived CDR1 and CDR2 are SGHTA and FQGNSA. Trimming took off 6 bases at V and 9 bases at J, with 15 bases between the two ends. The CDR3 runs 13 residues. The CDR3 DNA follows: TGTGCCAGCAGTGGGCAGGGTGTACCTGAGCAGTTCTTC. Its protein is CASSGQGVPEQFF.

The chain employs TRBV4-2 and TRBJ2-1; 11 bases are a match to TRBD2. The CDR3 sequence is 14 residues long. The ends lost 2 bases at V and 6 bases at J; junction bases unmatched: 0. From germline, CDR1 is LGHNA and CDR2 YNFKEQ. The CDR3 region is CASSQTSGSNEQFF. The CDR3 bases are TGTGCCAGCAGCCAAACTAGCGGGAGCAATGAGCAGTTCTTC.

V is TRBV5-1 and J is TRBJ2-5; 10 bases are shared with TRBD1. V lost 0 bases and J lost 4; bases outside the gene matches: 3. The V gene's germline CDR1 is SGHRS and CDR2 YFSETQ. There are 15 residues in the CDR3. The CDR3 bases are TGCGCCAGCAGCTTGGCCGGGGACAGGGGAGAGACCCAGTACTTC. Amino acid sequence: CASSLAGDRGETQYF.

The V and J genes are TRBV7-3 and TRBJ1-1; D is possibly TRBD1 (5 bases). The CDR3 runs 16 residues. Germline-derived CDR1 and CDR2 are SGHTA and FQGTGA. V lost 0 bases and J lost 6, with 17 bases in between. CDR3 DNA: TGTGCCAGCAGCTTAACATCCCAAGGGGTTGGGGCTGAAGCTTTCTTT. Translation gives CASSLTSQGVGAEAFF.

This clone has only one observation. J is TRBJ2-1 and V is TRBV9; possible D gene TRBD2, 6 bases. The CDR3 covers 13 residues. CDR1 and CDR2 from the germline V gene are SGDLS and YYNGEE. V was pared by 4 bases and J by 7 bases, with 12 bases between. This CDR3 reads CASSPPGLNEQFF. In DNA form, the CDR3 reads TGTGCCAGCAGCCCCCCGGGACTTAATGAGCAGTTCTTC.

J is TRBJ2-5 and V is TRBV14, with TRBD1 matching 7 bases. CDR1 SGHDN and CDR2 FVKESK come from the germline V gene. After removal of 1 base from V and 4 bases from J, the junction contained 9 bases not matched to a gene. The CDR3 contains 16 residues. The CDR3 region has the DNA TGTGCCAGCAGCCAAGCCCCGACAGGGTGGTCAGAGACCCAGTACTTC. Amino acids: CASSQAPTGWSETQYF.

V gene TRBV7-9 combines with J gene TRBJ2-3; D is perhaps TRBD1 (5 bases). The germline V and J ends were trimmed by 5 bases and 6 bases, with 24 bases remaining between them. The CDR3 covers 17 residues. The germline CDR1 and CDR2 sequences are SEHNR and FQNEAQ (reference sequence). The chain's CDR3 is CASSTSAGNLPGDTQYF. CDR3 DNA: TGTGCCAGCAGCACCTCTGCAGGGAACCTCCCTGGGGATACGCAGTATTTT.

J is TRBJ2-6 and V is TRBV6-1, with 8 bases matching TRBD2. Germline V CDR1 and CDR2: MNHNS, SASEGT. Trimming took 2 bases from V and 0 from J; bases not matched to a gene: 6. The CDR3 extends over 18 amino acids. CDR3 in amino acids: CASSESSGGGSGANVLTF. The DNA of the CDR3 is TGTGCCAGCAGTGAAAGTTCGGGAGGGGGCTCTGGGGCCAACGTCCTGACTTTC.

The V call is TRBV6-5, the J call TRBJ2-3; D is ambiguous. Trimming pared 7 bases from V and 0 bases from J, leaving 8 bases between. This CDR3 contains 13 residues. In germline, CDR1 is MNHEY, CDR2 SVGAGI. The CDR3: CASNGKSTDTQYF. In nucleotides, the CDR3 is TGTGCCAGCAATGGCAAAAGCACAGATACGCAGTATTTT.

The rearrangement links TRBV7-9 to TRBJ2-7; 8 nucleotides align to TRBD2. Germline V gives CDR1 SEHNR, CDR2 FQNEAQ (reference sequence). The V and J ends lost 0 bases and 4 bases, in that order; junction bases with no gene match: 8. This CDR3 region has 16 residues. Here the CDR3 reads CASSLAVAGKDYEQYF. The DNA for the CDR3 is TGTGCCAGCAGCTTAGCGGTAGCGGGAAAGGATTACGAGCAGTACTTC.

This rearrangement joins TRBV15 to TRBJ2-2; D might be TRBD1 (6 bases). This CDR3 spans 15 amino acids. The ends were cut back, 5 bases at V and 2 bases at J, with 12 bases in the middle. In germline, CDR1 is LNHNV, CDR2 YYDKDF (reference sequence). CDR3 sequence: CATSEDRTNTGELFF. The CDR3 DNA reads TGTGCCACCAGCGAAGACAGGACTAACACCGGGGAGCTGTTTTTT.